What follows are 3 T cell receptor beta chains derived from one specimen sequenced in a study of cytomegalovirus exposure and HLA in healthy donors. PCR used 60 Vbeta primers and 13 Jbeta primers. TCRdb keeps only in-frame clones here, not all; method: immunoSEQ multiplex PCR. The sample has about 86,000 clones; 70% to 80% are singletons. Material: PBMCs. These TCRs come from a man in his 60s in good health and CMV-seronegative.

The rearrangement uses TRBV27 and TRBJ2-1; D is possibly TRBD2 (6 bases). Per the germline V gene, CDR1 is MNHEY and CDR2 is SMNVEV (reference sequence). This CDR3 is 14 amino acids long. V shed 6 bases and J shed 6 bases, with 15 bases lying between them. The CDR3 region is CASRDRESGNEQFF. The DNA for the CDR3 is TGTGCCAGCAGAGACCGGGAGTCTGGCAATGAGCAGTTCTTC.

The rearrangement links TRBV5-6 to TRBJ2-7, with D unclear. This CDR3 contains 12 residues. Germline values: CDR1 SGHDT, CDR2 YYEEEE. The V end was cut by 5 bases, the J end by 7 bases, with 13 bases between. CDR3: CASRNRVGEQYF. In DNA, the CDR3 is TGTGCCAGCAGAAACCGGGTCGGGGAGCAGTACTTC. Combining the CDR3 with reference TRBV5-6 and TRBJ2-7 gives the whole variable domain DAGVTQSPTHLIKTRGQQVTLRCSPKSGHDTVSWYQQALGQGPQFIFQYYEEEERQRGNFPDRFSGHQFPNYSSELNVNALLLGDSALYLCASRNRVGEQYFGPGTRLTVT.

For the CDR3, the DNA is TGCGCCAGCAGCCAAAACCCGCGGGGGACGAACACTGAAGCTTTCTTT. As protein: CASSQNPRGTNTEAFF. The chain is built from TRBV4-3 and TRBJ1-1; D perhaps matches TRBD1 (5 bases). CDR1 and CDR2 from the germline V gene are LGHNA and YSLEER. Trimming took off 2 bases at V and 1 base at J, with 14 bases between the two ends. There are 16 residues in the CDR3.